This T cell receptor (beta chain) was sequenced during a study of regulatory T cells in long-lasting Graves disease. The CDR3 has 14 amino acids. Germline V CDR1 and CDR2: MDHEN, SYDVKM. The ends lost 10 bases at V and 3 bases at J; junction bases unmatched: 12. Building of the TCR beta libraries involved iRepertoire HTBI primers and Arm-PCR of CDR3 regions. From the multiplex PCR reads, TCRdb called clonotypes with MiXCR, one entry per CDR3 protein. The sample yields a few hundred thousand distinct CDR3 sequences, 16% seen once. Time point reported: newly diagnosed GD, antithyroid drugs for less than 3 months. Generation of the TCR library employed RNA extracted from PBMCs. At least ten counts were recorded for this clonotype. The data were also submitted as part of a second study, on T cells in Graves' hyperthyroidism and ophthalmopathy. That study reports: TCR CDR3 underwent first-round RT-PCR with the HTBI primer set. Through a model of 13 V-J features, ophthalmopathy was separated from stable hyperthyroidism.

This clonotype was sampled from a woman in her late teens or twenties with Graves disease. The sample in question was peripheral blood mononuclear cells (PBMCs), obtained at new diagnosis, from a patient treated with antithyroid drugs. The chain is built from TRBV28 and TRBJ2-7; 7 nucleotides align to TRBD1. The CDR3 is CAISGTAQSYEQYF. In DNA form, the CDR3 reads TGTGCCATCTCGGGGACAGCGCAGAGCTACGAGCAGTACTTC.